The clone carrying this T cell receptor (beta chain) showed up just a few times. What it binds is not known. This entry belongs to a study of T cells after yellow fever vaccination. Regarding the study as a whole: Reappearance after the booster was seen for most primary-vaccination clones, at about 95% CD4 and about 90% CD8.

One entry per CDR3 protein results from TCRdb running MiXCR on the 5' RACE reads. The repertoire consists of 300,000 to 400,000 distinct CDR3 sequences, with approximately 9% occurring once and the leading ten covering under 20%. CDR3 size: 18 residues. Looked up from germline, CDR1 is MGHRA and CDR2 is YSYEKL. Germline trimming cut 3 bases from V and 2 bases from J; bases unmatched to any gene: 12. The input for sequencing was PBMCs, taken on the day of the first yellow fever vaccination. This clonotype originated in a man between 18 and 35 years old who received the YFV17D yellow fever vaccine. The V call is TRBV4-1, the J call TRBJ2-3; 9 bases align to TRBD2. CDR3 sequence: CASSHYVGSGGVTDTQYF. CDR3 sequence (DNA): TGCGCCAGCAGCCACTACGTCGGTAGCGGGGGTGTCACAGATACGCAGTATTTT.